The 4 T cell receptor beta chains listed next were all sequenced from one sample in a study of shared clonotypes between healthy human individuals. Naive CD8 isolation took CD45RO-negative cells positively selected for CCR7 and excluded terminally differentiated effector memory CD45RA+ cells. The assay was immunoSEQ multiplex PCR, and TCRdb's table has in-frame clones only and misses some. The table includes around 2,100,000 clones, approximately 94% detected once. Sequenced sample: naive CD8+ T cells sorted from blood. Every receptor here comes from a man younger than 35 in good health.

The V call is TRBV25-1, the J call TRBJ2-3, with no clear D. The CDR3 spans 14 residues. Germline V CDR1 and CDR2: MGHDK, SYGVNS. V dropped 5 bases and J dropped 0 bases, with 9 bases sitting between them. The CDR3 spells CASSNGTSTDTQYF. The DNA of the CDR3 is TGTGCCAGCAGTAACGGCACTAGCACAGATACGCAGTATTTT.

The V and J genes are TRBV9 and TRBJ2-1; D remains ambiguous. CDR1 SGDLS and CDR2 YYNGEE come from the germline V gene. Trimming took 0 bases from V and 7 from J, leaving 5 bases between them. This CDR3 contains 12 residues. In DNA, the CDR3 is TGTGCCAGCAGCGTAGTAAATAATGAGCAGTTCTTC. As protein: CASSVVNNEQFF.

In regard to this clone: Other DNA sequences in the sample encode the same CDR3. The CDR3 is CASSVGTSGSTDTQYF. CDR3 sequence (DNA): TGTGCCAGCAGCGTTGGGACTAGCGGGAGCACAGATACGCAGTATTTT. The chain links TRBV9 to TRBJ2-3, with 12 bases lining up with TRBD2. The CDR3 length is 16 residues. V trimming: 2 bases; J trimming: 0 bases; junction bases outside the gene matches: 1. Looked up from germline, CDR1 is SGDLS and CDR2 is YYNGEE.

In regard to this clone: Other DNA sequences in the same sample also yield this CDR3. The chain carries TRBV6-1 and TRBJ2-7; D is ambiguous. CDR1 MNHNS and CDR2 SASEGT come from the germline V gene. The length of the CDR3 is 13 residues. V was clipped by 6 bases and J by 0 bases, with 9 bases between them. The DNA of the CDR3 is TGTGCCAGCAGGGGATTGAGCTCCTACGAGCAGTACTTC. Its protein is CASRGLSSYEQYF.